The source of this TCR beta chain is a study of shared clonotypes between healthy human individuals. Study details: Researchers assigned three CD4 naive, three CD4 memory, two CD8 naive and one CD8 memory plate to each donor. Whole-study findings and limits: Rarefaction exposed incomplete sorted-subset sequencing despite large depth. Sampling used blood alone; tissue repertoires probably differ.

With respect to this clone: The antigen remains undetermined.

Using immunoSEQ multiplex PCR, the repertoire was profiled, and TCRdb retains in-frame clones only, with some absent. Among 2 million to 2.5 million clones listed, 85% to 95% were seen once. Input material: naive CD4+ T cells from PBMCs. Subset indicated: CD45RA+ positively selected. The source is a man younger than 35 in good health. Some clones in this sample may be carry-over from other donors' samples.

The DNA for the CDR3 is TGCGCCAGCAGCGTGCTAGCGGCTAACTCTGGGGCCAACGTCCTGACTTTC. Protein sequence: CASSVLAANSGANVLTF. V gene TRBV5-1 combines with J gene TRBJ2-6; 7 bases line up with TRBD2. Germline-derived CDR1 and CDR2 are SGHRS and YFSETQ. There are 17 residues in the CDR3. V dropped 4 bases and J dropped 0; count of bases not matched to a gene: 7.